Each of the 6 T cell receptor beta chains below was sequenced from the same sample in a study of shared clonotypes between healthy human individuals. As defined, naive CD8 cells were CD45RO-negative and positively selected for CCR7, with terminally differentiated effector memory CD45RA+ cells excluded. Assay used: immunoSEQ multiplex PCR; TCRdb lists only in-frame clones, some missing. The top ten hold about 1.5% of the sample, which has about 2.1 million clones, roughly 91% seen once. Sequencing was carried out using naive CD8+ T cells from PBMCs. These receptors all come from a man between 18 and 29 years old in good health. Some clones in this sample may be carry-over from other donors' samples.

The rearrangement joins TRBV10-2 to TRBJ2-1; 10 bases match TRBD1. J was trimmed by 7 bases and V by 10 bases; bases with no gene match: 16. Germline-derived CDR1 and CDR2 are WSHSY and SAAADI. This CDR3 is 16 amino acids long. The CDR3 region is CATRDPGTGDTNEQFF. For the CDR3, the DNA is TGCGCCACGAGAGATCCCGGGACAGGGGATACGAATGAGCAGTTCTTC.

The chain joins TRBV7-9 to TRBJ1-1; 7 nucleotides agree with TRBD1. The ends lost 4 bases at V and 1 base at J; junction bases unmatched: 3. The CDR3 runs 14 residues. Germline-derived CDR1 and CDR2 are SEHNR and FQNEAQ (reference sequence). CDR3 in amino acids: CASSSTGTNTEAFF. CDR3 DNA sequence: TGTGCCAGCAGCTCGACAGGGACGAACACTGAAGCTTTCTTT.

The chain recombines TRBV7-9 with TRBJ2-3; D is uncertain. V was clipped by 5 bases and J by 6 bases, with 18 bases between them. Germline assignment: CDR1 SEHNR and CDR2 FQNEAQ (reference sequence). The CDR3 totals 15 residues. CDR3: CASSPRIRTGDTQYF. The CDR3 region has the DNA TGTGCCAGCAGCCCACGTATACGGACGGGCGATACGCAGTATTTT.

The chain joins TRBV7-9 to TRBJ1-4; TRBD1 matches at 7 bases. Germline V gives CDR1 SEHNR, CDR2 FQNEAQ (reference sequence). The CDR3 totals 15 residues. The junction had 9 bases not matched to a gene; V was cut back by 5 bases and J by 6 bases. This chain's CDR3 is CASSQGTVSDEKLFF. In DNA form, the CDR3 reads TGTGCCAGCAGCCAAGGGACAGTAAGTGATGAAAAACTGTTTTTT.

As DNA, the CDR3 is TGTGCCAGCGCAGGGGATGGGAACGAGCAGTACTTC. This translates into CASAGDGNEQYF. The chain recombines TRBV5-4 with TRBJ2-7, with a possible D match to TRBD1 (6 bases). Looked up from germline, CDR1 is SGHNT and CDR2 is YYREEE (reference sequence). The germline V and J ends were trimmed by 7 bases and 5 bases, with 13 bases remaining between them. This CDR3 has 12 amino acids.

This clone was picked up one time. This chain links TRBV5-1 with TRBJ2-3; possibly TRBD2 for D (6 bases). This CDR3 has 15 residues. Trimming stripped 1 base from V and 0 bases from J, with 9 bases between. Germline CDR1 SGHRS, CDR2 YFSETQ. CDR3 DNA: TGCGCCAGCAGCTTGAACGGGAGAAGCACAGATACGCAGTATTTT. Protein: CASSLNGRSTDTQYF.